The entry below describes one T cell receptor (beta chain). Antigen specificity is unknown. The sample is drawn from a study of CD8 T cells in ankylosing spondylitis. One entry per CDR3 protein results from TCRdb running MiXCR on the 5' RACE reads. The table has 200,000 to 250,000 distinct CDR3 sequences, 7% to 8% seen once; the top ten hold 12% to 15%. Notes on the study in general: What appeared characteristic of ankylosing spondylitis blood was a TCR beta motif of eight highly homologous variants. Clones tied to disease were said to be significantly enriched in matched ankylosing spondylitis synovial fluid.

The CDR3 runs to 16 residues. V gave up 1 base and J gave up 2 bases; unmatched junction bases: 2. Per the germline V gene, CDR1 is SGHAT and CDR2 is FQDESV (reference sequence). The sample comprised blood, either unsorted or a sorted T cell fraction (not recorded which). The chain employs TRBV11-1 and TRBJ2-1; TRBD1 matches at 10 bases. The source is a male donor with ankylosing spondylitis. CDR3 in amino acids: CASSLVDRGAYNEQFF. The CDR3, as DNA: TGTGCCAGCAGCTTAGTGGACAGGGGGGCCTACAATGAGCAGTTCTTC.